This T cell receptor beta chain was observed in a study of identical twins. TCRdb redid the calling of the 5' RACE reads with MiXCR, one entry per CDR3 protein. Of 1,800,000 or so distinct CDR3 sequences listed, roughly a third were seen once; the top ten hold more than 0.25%. Regarding this clonotype: Its target is unknown.

The V segment lost 4 bases and the J segment 2 bases; nucleotides outside the gene matches: 9. CDR3 length equals 16 residues. Per the germline V gene, CDR1 is MGHDK and CDR2 is SYGVNS. Study findings and constraints: Findings came from cross-sectional statistics, without long-term follow-up of donors.

Sequencing used cord blood. The TCR originated in a newborn girl in good health. The rearrangement uses TRBV25-1 and TRBJ2-7, with TRBD1 matching 9 bases. CDR3 amino acids: CASSGPLGQGPYEQYF. CDR3 sequence (DNA): TGTGCCAGCAGTGGACCATTGGGACAGGGACCCTACGAGCAGTACTTC.